Below, one TCR beta chain is given with its context. Its antigen remains undetermined. No clone much larger than this one lies a single base away; base qualities are absent. The data were taken from a study of identical twins (dated by TCRdb to about 2016). Broadly, across the study: To test whether fetal clonotypes persist, the study used deep sequencing on TCR alpha and beta repertoires from monozygotic twins, unrelated adults of various ages, and cord blood. To rule out contamination, replicate twin experiments were performed at different times with different library preparation protocols. Here is what the overall study found, with its caveats: Out-of-frame TCR alpha sharing in monozygotic twins was systematically underestimated by recombination models, whereas sharing between unrelated individuals was in agreement with the recombination models. In beta out-of-frame sequences, excess twin sharing was weaker, because having fewer shared sequences lowered the signal-to-noise ratio. Invariant T cells such as MAIT and iNKT could partly confound zero-insertion analyses, although diverse VJ usage argued against such confounding for most clonotypes. Fewer insertions were carried by abundant cord blood beta clonotypes; a weaker similar trend was observed in young adult naive repertoires, while no such trend was observed in memory repertoires. Because the same donors could not be followed over many years, the conclusions relied on cross-sectional statistical analysis. Compared with coincidental sharing between unrelated individuals, an excess of low generation-probability sequences was observed among out-of-frame TCR alpha sequences shared between twins.

V lost 5 bases and J lost 4 bases, and the count of bases not matched to a germline gene is 14. The CDR3 goes from the cysteine to the phenylalanine over 17 residues. Here the CDR3 DNA is all that survives: 51 bases in frame from base 1. The CDR1 and CDR2 encoded by the germline V gene (reference sequence) are DFQATT and SNEGSKA. The method was 5' RACE. The instrument given in TCRdb is Illumina HiSeq 2000. A universal primer binding site was added through template switching, and the final cDNA carried a unique molecular identifier so that TCR cDNA molecules could be counted accurately. Specific primers in the conserved constant-segment region were used to synthesize first-strand cDNA for the TCR alpha and beta chains. To control for contamination, every cDNA library was double barcoded, receiving both a SMART-Mk sample barcode and Illumina barcodes. TruSeq adapter sequences and Illumina sample barcodes were added in two successive PCR steps. TCR alpha and beta cDNA libraries were sequenced on the Illumina HiSeq platform with custom primers. On the authors' methods: MiGEC processed the raw reads to extract unique molecular identifiers, while MiXCR was used to determine the CDR3 positions. For each individual, recombination models were inferred using an EM algorithm with the repgenHMM and IGoR tools. Shared clonotypes were analyzed with the tcR package in R, and sharing was normalized by the product of cloneset sizes. To study raw recombination free of thymic and clonal selection effects, out-of-frame nonproductive sequences were analyzed. The public reads were reprocessed in TCRdb via fastp at Q25 and MiXCR, keeping in-frame beta chains. Each CDR3 protein gets just one entry, which takes the most common genes and DNA from the rows behind it. The V and J calls come from TCRdb's annotation, not from the publication. For this sample the table gives some 690,000 distinct CDR3 sequences, of which around 20% were detected only once. Of the sample, about 4.5% falls within the top ten clones.

Only healthy Caucasian donors were included. Three pairs of female monozygotic twins, all aged roughly 18 to 30 years, made up the twin cohort. The RNA used for TCR libraries was isolated from peripheral blood mononuclear cells. These records were also assigned to another study, of T cells expressing NK-cell markers. The other study reports the following: Three sorted T-cell subsets (CD3+CD56+NKG2C+, CD3+CD56+NKG2C- and CD3+CD56-NKG2C+) from 7 to 9 donors had their TCR beta-chain repertoires profiled. Seven of the eight sequenced donors were HCMV-seropositive and one was HCMV-seronegative. In several experiments an anti-gammadeltaTCR antibody was added to restrict sorting to alphabetaTCR-expressing T cells. For 6 or 7 donors, the dominant CD3+CD56+NKG2C+ clonotypes were among the top 10 CD8+ clonotypes and accounted for roughly 1.0-8% of CD8+ T cells. Those dominant clonotypes were again the most abundant among CD3+CD56-NKG2C+ cells in a handful of donors, at roughly 25-60.1%. Whether the expanded NKG2C-expressing T cell clones were specific for HCMV antigens remained unclear. The study sequenced eight donors, all healthy volunteers chosen at random: three men and five women. To determine HCMV serostatus, a commercial ELISA kit was used to detect HCMV-specific IgG in serum. For about 6 donors, bulk peripheral blood T-cell repertoires were additionally sequenced from unsorted PBMC. MIGEC was used to demultiplex reads and group the reads by UMI, and MiTCR was used to assemble and quantify clonotypes. To remove erroneous sequences, TCR cDNA sequences were retained only when supported by two or more reads. The tcR package was used for downstream repertoire analysis, with clonotypes matched between fractions based on CDR3 nucleotide sequence plus V segment. VDJmatch was used to annotate antigen specificity against VDJdb, with one amino acid substitution in CDR3 permitted.

Sequences were obtained from PBMCs. The chain uses TRBV20-1 and TRBJ2-3; TRBD2 agrees with 11 junctional bases. This receptor was identified in a woman between 18 and 29 years old in good health. Read as DNA, the sequence is TGCAGTGCTTTTAGCGGGGGGGGTCTTGGAAGCGCAGATACGCAGTATTTT. It specifies CSAFSGGGLGSADTQYF.